This entry lists 27 T cell receptor beta chains sequenced from one sample in a study of cytomegalovirus exposure and HLA in healthy donors (dated by TCRdb to 2016 to 2017). The library relied on the immunoSEQ multiplex PCR assay. For the multiplex PCR, a mixture combining 60 forward primers for TCR Vbeta segments and 13 reverse primers for TCR Jbeta segments was used. TCRdb carries this immuneACCESS record with in-frame sequences only. Its versions omit some clonotypes, under half of them owing to an unresolved V gene in the studies checked, with the rest unexplained. Across this sample there are 150,000 to 200,000 clones, with around nine tenths seen only once. The ten largest clones take up roughly 1.7% of the sample. The source material was PBMCs. The receptors come from a woman between 18 and 29 years old in good health and CMV-seronegative.

CDR3 nucleotides: TGTGCCTGGAGTTTTAGCGGGGGGGCTAATGAGCAGTTCTTC. It translates to CAWSFSGGANEQFF. The chain couples TRBV30 to TRBJ2-1, with 11 bases identical to TRBD2. This CDR3 comprises 14 residues. The ends lost 2 bases at V and 7 bases at J; junction bases unmatched: 4. Germline CDR1 is GTSNPN and CDR2 is SVGIG (reference sequence).

The gene calls are TRBV9 and TRBJ2-3, with 11 bases matching TRBD2. Germline loops: CDR1 SGDLS, CDR2 YYNGEE. Unmatched junction bases numbered 6, after V lost 1 base and J lost 2 bases. The CDR3 has 17 residues. CDR3 in amino acids: CASSVQGLAENTDTQYF. Written as DNA, the CDR3 is TGTGCCAGCAGCGTACAGGGACTAGCGGAAAACACAGATACGCAGTATTTT.

This chain uses TRBV19 with TRBJ2-1; 12 positions agree with TRBD2. CDR1 and CDR2 (germline): LNHDA, SQIVND (reference sequence). With 11 bases clipped from V and 8 bases from J, the junction kept 13 bases outside the gene matches. The length of the CDR3 is 15 residues. Written as DNA, the CDR3 is TGTGCCTCCTCCCCGACTAGCGGGGGTTGGCATGAGCAGTTCTTC. Residues: CASSPTSGGWHEQFF.

With regard to this clone: The same CDR3 is also encoded by other DNA sequences in this sample. The chain couples TRBV19 to TRBJ2-5; TRBD1 matches at 8 bases. Germline V gene data show CDR1 as LNHDA and CDR2 as SQIVND (reference sequence). V was pared by 5 bases and J by 1 base, with 0 bases of the junction left unmatched. CDR3 length: 13 amino acids. The CDR3 DNA reads as TGTGCCAGTAGTGGACAGGGCCAAGAGACCCAGTACTTC. It yields the protein CASSGQGQETQYF.

The chain couples TRBV30 to TRBJ1-6, with D hard to call. The V and J ends lost 0 bases and 7 bases respectively, with 13 bases between them. The V gene's germline CDR1 is GTSNPN and CDR2 SVGIG (reference sequence). This CDR3 region has 15 residues. CDR3 region: CAWSVLTVYNSPLHF. CDR3 bases: TGTGCCTGGAGTGTACTAACGGTATACAATTCACCCCTCCACTTT.

The chain recombines TRBV7-9 with TRBJ2-1, with D perhaps matching TRBD2 (6 bases). The CDR3 extends over 15 amino acids. Germline CDR1 SEHNR, CDR2 FQNEAQ (reference sequence). The germline V and J ends were trimmed by 2 bases and 6 bases, with 14 bases remaining between them. The CDR3 protein is CASSLNGGSRNEQFF. The CDR3 DNA follows: TGTGCCAGCAGCTTAAATGGGGGGAGTCGCAATGAGCAGTTCTTC.

The chain recombines TRBV21-1 with TRBJ2-5; TRBD1 was called by the table and not checked on the DNA. TRBV21-1 counts as a pseudogene. This CDR3 spans 14 amino acids. DNA of the CDR3: TGTGCCAGCAGCGAGGACAGGGCCCAAGAGACCCAGTACTTC. Translating it yields CASSEDRAQETQYF.

The J gene is TRBJ2-7, the V gene TRBV29-1; 14 bases match TRBD2. Germline V gene sequence: CDR1 SQVTM, CDR2 ANQGSEA. The CDR3 contains 16 residues. After removal of 1 base from V and 3 bases from J, the junction contained 5 bases not matched to a gene. CDR3 nucleotide sequence: TGCAGCGTTGAAGTGGGACTAGCGGGAGCCAACTACGAGCAGTACTTC. Its protein product is CSVEVGLAGANYEQYF.

The chain has TRBV2 and TRBJ2-1; D is possibly TRBD1 (6 bases). The CDR3 runs to 13 residues. The germline gives CDR1 SNHLY, CDR2 FYNNEI. Trimming left V 5 bases short and J 6 bases short, with 11 bases between. The CDR3: CASSKQGVNEQFF. The CDR3 coding sequence is TGTGCCAGCAGTAAACAGGGAGTCAATGAGCAGTTCTTC.

The V call is TRBV2, the J call TRBJ2-2, with D tentatively TRBD2 (5 bases). The germline V and J ends were trimmed by 5 bases and 6 bases, with 7 bases remaining between them. CDR1 and CDR2 (germline): SNHLY, FYNNEI. The CDR3 contains 12 residues. CDR3 residues: CASSKGAGELFF. The CDR3, as DNA: TGTGCCAGCAGTAAGGGAGCCGGGGAGCTGTTTTTT.

This clone has just one count. This chain uses TRBV5-1 with TRBJ2-3; 10 positions agree with TRBD2. CDR3 length equals 19 residues. Germline loops: CDR1 SGHRS, CDR2 YFSETQ. J was trimmed by 0 bases and V by 3 bases; bases with no gene match: 13. In DNA, the CDR3 is TGCGCCAGCAGCTCCCGGACTAGCGGTACTTCTCTTAGCACAGATACGCAGTATTTT. Translating it yields CASSSRTSGTSLSTDTQYF.

This chain joins TRBV6-5 and TRBJ2-7; 9 bases map to TRBD1. V lost 4 bases and J lost 3; bases outside the gene matches: 4. CDR3 size: 14 residues. Germline CDR1 is MNHEY and CDR2 is SVGAGI. The CDR3 spells CASSSDRGGYEQYF. The CDR3 DNA reads as TGTGCCAGCAGTTCCGACAGGGGGGGCTACGAGCAGTACTTC.

The genes are TRBV7-9 and TRBJ1-2, with a possible D match to TRBD1 (6 bases). The CDR3 contains 13 residues. V lost 4 bases and J 2 bases, leaving 8 bases between the germline ends. Germline V gene lookup returns CDR1 SEHNR and CDR2 FQNEAQ (reference sequence). The CDR3 reads CASSSTGNYGYTF. CDR3 coding DNA: TGTGCCAGCAGCTCCACAGGGAACTATGGCTACACCTTC. The whole variable domain, filled in from reference TRBV7-9 and TRBJ1-2, reads DTGVSQNPRHKITKRGQNVTFRCDPISEHNRLYWYRQTLGQGPEFLTYFQNEAQLEKSRLLSDRFSAERPKGSFSTLEIQRTEQGDSAMYLCASSSTGNYGYTFGSGTRLTVV.

The J gene is TRBJ2-2, the V gene TRBV6-4, with TRBD1 identical over 9 bases. With V trimmed by 0 bases and J by 4 bases, 0 bases remained unmatched. Germline V lookup: CDR1 MRHNA, CDR2 SNTAGT. The CDR3 is 15 amino acids. In nucleotides, the CDR3 is TGTGCCAGCAGTGACTCGGGACAGGGCACCGGGGAGCTGTTTTTT. Translation: CASSDSGQGTGELFF.

The V and J genes are TRBV7-9 and TRBJ1-1, with D maybe TRBD1 (6 bases). V was clipped by 9 bases and J by 1 base, with 15 bases between them. The CDR3 runs 14 residues. Germline loops: CDR1 SEHNR, CDR2 FQNEAQ (reference sequence). The CDR3 protein is CASRQVNGNTEAFF. The CDR3 nucleotides are TGTGCCAGTCGACAGGTTAATGGGAACACTGAAGCTTTCTTT.

The chain uses TRBV9 and TRBJ1-6; the D gene is possibly TRBD1 (5 bases). Trimming removed 4 bases at V and 7 bases at J, with 15 bases between. Germline lookup yields CDR1 SGDLS and CDR2 YYNGEE. The CDR3 length is 15 residues. The CDR3 DNA sequence: TGTGCCAGCAGCAGAACAGGCAGGGTCAATTCACCCCTCCACTTT. Translating gives CASSRTGRVNSPLHF.

The genes are TRBV6-1 and TRBJ2-7; 7 bases agree with TRBD1. There are 12 residues in the CDR3. The germline V gene encodes CDR1 MNHNS and CDR2 SASEGT. V shed 6 bases, J shed 3 bases, and the junction held 2 bases outside the gene matches. CDR3 protein: CASRGGFYEQYF. DNA for the CDR3: TGTGCCAGCAGAGGGGGCTTCTACGAGCAGTACTTC.

CDR3 sequence (DNA): TGTGCCAGCAGCCCAACAGGTCTCACAGATACGCAGTATTTT. As protein: CASSPTGLTDTQYF. V usage is TRBV7-2 and J usage is TRBJ2-3; D might be TRBD1 (5 bases). CDR3 length equals 14 residues. Per the germline V gene, CDR1 is SGHTA and CDR2 is FQGNSA. Trimming left V 5 bases short and J 2 bases short, with 11 bases between.

This chain joins TRBV7-3 and TRBJ2-3; TRBD2 agrees at 13 bases. The CDR3 totals 16 residues. The germline V gene has CDR1 SGHTA and CDR2 FQGTGA. J gave up 2 bases and V 5 bases, and 4 bases lay outside the gene matches. CDR3 bases: TGTGCCAGCAGCCGGACTAGCGGGGGAACCACAGATACGCAGTATTTT. It is translated as CASSRTSGGTTDTQYF. Variable domain in full (rest from reference TRBV7-3 and TRBJ2-3): GAGVSQTPSNKVTEKGKYVELRCDPISGHTALYWYRQSLGQGPEFLIYFQGTGAADDSGLPNDRFFAVRPEGSVSTLKIQRTERGDSAVYLCASSRTSGGTTDTQYFGPGTRLTVL.

The CDR3 nucleotides are TGTGCCAGCAGCTTGGCGGGACAGGGGGCGAACACTGAAGCTTTCTTT. This encodes CASSLAGQGANTEAFF. The rearrangement uses TRBV5-4 and TRBJ1-1; 12 bases fit TRBD1. Germline assignment: CDR1 SGHNT and CDR2 YYREEE (reference sequence). This CDR3 is built from 16 residues. Germline trimming cut 0 bases from V and 1 base from J; bases unmatched to any gene: 1.

The gene calls are TRBV19 and TRBJ2-5; the match to TRBD2 covers 8 bases. V gave up 5 bases and J gave up 1 base; unmatched junction bases: 6. Germline V CDR1 and CDR2: LNHDA, SQIVND (reference sequence). The length of the CDR3 is 15 residues. The CDR3: CASSRSSGSQETQYF. CDR3 nucleotides: TGTGCCAGTAGTCGGTCTAGCGGGTCCCAAGAGACCCAGTACTTC.

The rearrangement links TRBV5-4 to TRBJ1-6, with a weak D call TRBD1 (5 bases). Germline CDR1 reads SGHNT; CDR2 reads YYREEE (reference sequence). The CDR3 consists of 18 residues. With 4 bases removed from V and 7 bases from J, the gap between germline ends came to 24 bases. Written as DNA, the CDR3 is TGTGCCAGCAGCCTTGGGATAAGGACACTTACTACAAATTCACCCCTCCACTTT. The encoded protein is CASSLGIRTLTTNSPLHF.

This clone occurred once. The chain couples TRBV9 to TRBJ2-5, with D possibly matching TRBD1 (6 bases). The V end lost 3 bases, the J end lost 3 bases, and 12 bases lay between the germline ends. CDR1 is SGDLS, CDR2 YYNGEE, per germline. This CDR3 contains 14 residues. Here the CDR3 reads CASSEGRGKETQYF. DNA of the CDR3: TGTGCCAGCAGCGAAGGAAGGGGGAAAGAGACCCAGTACTTC.

This chain joins TRBV19 and TRBJ1-5; TRBD1 agrees at 8 bases. This CDR3 spans 15 amino acids. The ends lost 6 bases at V and 6 bases at J; junction bases unmatched: 10. Germline-derived CDR1 and CDR2 are LNHDA and SQIVND (reference sequence). Here the CDR3 DNA reads TGTGCCAGTAGGGGCGGGACAGGACGCGGTCAGCCCCAGCATTTT. It translates to CASRGGTGRGQPQHF.

This clone was detected only a few times. V and J are TRBV25-1 and TRBJ2-5; the D gene is possibly TRBD2 (5 bases). The V end lost 2 bases, the J end lost 0 bases, and 10 bases lay between the germline ends. The CDR3 length is 15 residues. Looked up from germline, CDR1 is MGHDK and CDR2 is SYGVNS. CDR3 nucleotides: TGTGCCAGCAGTGAAGGAGGAGAGTACCAAGAGACCCAGTACTTC. Translated, it gives CASSEGGEYQETQYF.

The chain has TRBV4-3 and TRBJ2-1, with D possibly being TRBD2 (6 bases). V lost 0 bases, J lost 13 bases, and 13 bases lay in between. The CDR3 runs to 13 residues. Germline lookup yields CDR1 LGHNA and CDR2 YSLEER. Here the CDR3 reads CASSQEGPGLQFF. In nucleotides, the CDR3 is TGCGCCAGCAGCCAAGAGGGGCCGGGACTTCAGTTCTTC.

CDR3 residues: CASSEDGGTEANEKLFF. CDR3 in DNA: TGTGCCAGCAGTGAAGATGGAGGGACAGAGGCTAATGAAAAACTGTTTTTT. The V gene is TRBV6-1, the J gene TRBJ1-4; 7 bases line up with TRBD1. Germline V gene data show CDR1 as MNHNS and CDR2 as SASEGT. V lost 1 base, J lost 3 bases, and 8 bases stayed unmatched. There are 17 residues in the CDR3.